The rows below give T cell receptor beta chains drawn from one sample of a study of cytomegalovirus exposure and HLA in healthy donors. Measured with immunoSEQ multiplex PCR; TCRdb has only the in-frame clones, and not every one. The sample gives 150,000 to 200,000 clones, roughly 80% of which show up once; 4.5% to 6% is in the top ten. The material sequenced was PBMCs. These receptors were collected from a man between 35 and 55 years old in good health and CMV-seronegative. Both conserved end residues are part of each CDR3. The order of the fields is clone size, D gene, J gene, V gene, CDR3 DNA, CDR3 protein. D genes are given only for firm matches. Expanded clones are given a class, and other clones once, few, many or no size at all.

>-|-|TRBJ1-5|TRBV6-1
TGTGCCAGCAGGGACAACAATCAGCCCCAGCATTTT
CASRDNNQPQHF
>-|-|TRBJ2-4|TRBV30
TGTGCCTGGAGCGGCTCAAGCATGGGACGGAGGGTAGCCAAAAACATTCAGTACTTC
CAWSGSSMGRRVAKNIQYF
>-|-|TRBJ1-1|TRBV5-8
TGTGCCAGCACCTTGAACACTGAAGCTTTCTTT
CASTLNTEAFF
>-|-|TRBJ2-2|TRBV6-5
TGTGCCAGCATTTCAGGAGGACGGGACACCGGGGAGCTGTTTTTT
CASISGGRDTGELFF
>-|TRBD1|TRBJ2-7|TRBV18
TGTGCCAGCTCCGTCGACAGGGGATACGAGCAGTACTTC
CASSVDRGYEQYF
>-|-|TRBJ2-5|TRBV7-2
TGTGCCAGCAGCCCACCGAATGACCAGGGGACCCAGTACTTC
CASSPPNDQGTQYF
>-|TRBD1|TRBJ1-2|TRBV14
TGTGCCAGCAGCCAAGATTTACTCCCGACAGGGAACCATGGCTACACCTTC
CASSQDLLPTGNHGYTF
>-|TRBD1|TRBJ2-7|TRBV5-1
TGCGCCAGCAGCTCCGGGACAGGGAGGATCTACGAGCAGTACTTC
CASSSGTGRIYEQYF
>-|-|TRBJ2-7|TRBV7-2
TGTGCCAGCAGGGGGGCAGGGTACGAGCAGTACTTC
CASRGAGYEQYF
>-|TRBD2|TRBJ2-3|TRBV4-2
TGTGCCAGCAGCCAAGCCAGCGGGGTCCCCACAGATACGCAGTATTTT
CASSQASGVPTDTQYF
>-|TRBD1|TRBJ2-3|TRBV6-1
TGTGCCAGCAGTGAGGGACAGGGGAACACAGATACGCAGTATTTT
CASSEGQGNTDTQYF
>-|TRBD1|TRBJ2-3|TRBV14
TGTGCCAGCAGCCGGACAGGGGGCACAGATACGCAGTATTTT
CASSRTGGTDTQYF
>few|TRBD1|TRBJ2-1|TRBV5-1
TGCGCCAGCAGCTTGGCAGGGGGTACAGGGGTCAATGAGCAGTTCTTC
CASSLAGGTGVNEQFF
>-|-|TRBJ1-2|TRBV29-1
TGCAGCGTTGAGTTTCCTCCTTATGGCTACACCTTC
CSVEFPPYGYTF
>-|-|TRBJ1-2|TRBV7-8
TGTGCCAGCAGCTTAGATCTTTCGGGGGTTCGCTATGGCTACACCTTC
CASSLDLSGVRYGYTF
>-|-|TRBJ1-1|TRBV11-3
TGTGCCAGCAGCTTCCGTGGGGGGATGAACACTGAAGCTTTCTTT
CASSFRGGMNTEAFF
>-|-|TRBJ2-1|TRBV27
TGTGCCAGCTCACAACAGGGCCACGGCAATGAGCAGTTCTTC
CASSQQGHGNEQFF
>-|-|TRBJ1-2|TRBV7-2
TGTGCCAGCAGCCCCGGGATTCGGGGGGTACGAGGCTACACCTTC
CASSPGIRGVRGYTF
>-|TRBD1|TRBJ1-3|TRBV5-1
TGCGCCAGCAGCTTGGAAGGGGGCGCGTCTGGAAACACCATATATTTT
CASSLEGGASGNTIYF
>-|TRBD2|TRBJ2-1|TRBV4-3
TGCGCCAGCAGCCCCCTCGGGACTAGCGGGGGGGCCAATGAGCAGTTCTTC
CASSPLGTSGGANEQFF
>-|TRBD2|TRBJ2-3|TRBV18
TGTGCCAGCTCACGGGCAGCGGGAGGATCCTTGGATACGCAGTATTTT
CASSRAAGGSLDTQYF
>-|-|TRBJ1-1|TRBV5-4
TGTGCCAGCAGCCCATTAACAGGTTTGCCCACTGAAGCTTTCTTT
CASSPLTGLPTEAFF
>-|TRBD1|TRBJ1-3|TRBV5-1
TGCGCCAGCAGCTCCACCGGGACAGCTTTCTCTGGAAACACCATATATTTT
CASSSTGTAFSGNTIYF
>-|TRBD1|TRBJ1-2|TRBV19
TGTGCCAGTAGTCAGACAGGGGGGTATGGCTACACCTTC
CASSQTGGYGYTF
>-|TRBD2|TRBJ2-5|TRBV4-3
TGCGCCAGCAGCCCCTTAGGACTAGCGGGGCGGGAGACCCAGTACTTC
CASSPLGLAGRETQYF
>-|-|TRBJ2-2|TRBV6-5
TGTGCCAGCAGGAGACAGGGACTTACCGGGGAGCTGTTTTTT
CASRRQGLTGELFF
>-|-|TRBJ2-7|TRBV7-2
TGTGCCAGCAGCTTACCAGGGGCGCTATCAAACTACGAGCAGTACTTC
CASSLPGALSNYEQYF
>-|TRBD1|TRBJ1-4|TRBV19
TGTGCCAGTAGTTCCCCCCGACAGGGGTTTCGAGAAAAACTGTTTTTT
CASSSPRQGFREKLFF
>-|-|TRBJ2-5|TRBV11-2
TGTGCCAGCAGCTCTACGCAGGCCCTTACCCAGTACTTC
CASSSTQALTQYF
>-|TRBD1|TRBJ1-1|TRBV27
TGTGCCAGCACCGGGCGGGGGACAGGGTTGAACACTGAAGCTTTCTTT
CASTGRGTGLNTEAFF
>few|TRBD1|TRBJ2-7|TRBV7-2
TGTGCCAGCAGCTCAGGGACAGGGACGGCCTACGAGCAGTACTTC
CASSSGTGTAYEQYF
>-|-|TRBJ2-5|TRBV5-1
TGCGCCAGCAGCTTGGGGGAGCAAGAGACCCAGTACTTC
CASSLGEQETQYF
>-|TRBD2|TRBJ2-7|TRBV4-2
TGTGCCAGCAGCCAAGATGGCGGGAGGGCCAACGAGCAGTACTTC
CASSQDGGRANEQYF
>-|-|TRBJ2-7|TRBV7-9
TGTGCCAGCAGTTCCAGGGGACCAGACAAGCAGTACTTC
CASSSRGPDKQYF
>-|-|TRBJ2-1|TRBV4-3
TGCGCCAGCAGCCGACTAGGGGACCACTTCAATGAGCAGTTCTTC
CASSRLGDHFNEQFF
>few|TRBD2|TRBJ2-7|TRBV4-3
TGCGCCAGCAGCCAAGTGGCTAGCGGGGGCTGGGGGGACGAGCAGTACTTC
CASSQVASGGWGDEQYF
>-|-|TRBJ2-2|TRBV5-1
TGCGCCAGCAGCTTGGAACAGGGCCGCACCGGGGAGCTGTTTTTT
CASSLEQGRTGELFF
>-|-|TRBJ2-5|TRBV7-9
TGTGCCAGCAGCCTCGATGGGCGGGACGGAGAGACCCAGTACTTC
CASSLDGRDGETQYF
>-|-|TRBJ2-4|TRBV21-1
TGTGCCAGCAGCAAGGAGGACTTC
CASSKEDF
>-|TRBD2|TRBJ2-5|TRBV7-3
TGTGCCAGCAGCGCTAGCGGCCAAGAGACCCAGTACTTC
CASSASGQETQYF
>-|-|TRBJ2-2|TRBV13
TGTGCCAGCAAGATCGGTTCGAACACCGGGGAGCTGTTTTTT
CASKIGSNTGELFF
>-|TRBD2|TRBJ2-7|TRBV5-1
TGCGCCAGCAGCTCTCGCGGGGGGTTGGGTTCGGGCGAGCAGTACTTC
CASSSRGGLGSGEQYF